This T cell receptor (beta chain) comes out of a study of response to subunit inactivated influenza vaccine. Notes on the study in general: Researchers suggested that each seasonal influenza vaccination recruits few new T cells.

Via MiXCR, TCRdb re-called the RT-PCR reads, giving one row per CDR3 protein. Of 500,000 or so distinct CDR3 sequences in the sample, about 15% are singletons; the top ten hold less than 4%. This clonotype was found a few times. Its matching antigen is unknown. V was cut by 2 bases and J by 2 bases, with 13 bases left in between. Germline V gene data show CDR1 as MNHEY and CDR2 as SVGAGI. The CDR3 is 15 residues long. The gene calls are TRBV6-5 and TRBJ2-7, with a tentative D call TRBD1 (5 bases). The TCR comes from a man aged 50 to 69 who received an inactivated influenza vaccine. The specimen was CD4+ T cells sorted from PBMCs, collected 23 months after vaccination. CDR3 nucleotides: TGTGCCAGCAGTTACCGTGGACATTCGACCTACGAGCAGTACTTC. Its translation is CASSYRGHSTYEQYF.